These 30 T cell receptor beta chains were sequenced from one sample in a study of blood T cell repertoires in COVID-19. Using immunoSEQ multiplex PCR, the repertoire was profiled, and TCRdb retains in-frame clones only, with some absent. The sample records fewer than 300,000 clones, over 70% being singletons. The specimen sequenced was peripheral blood. These receptors were taken from a woman older than 75 with acute or convalescent COVID-19.

This clone was counted a single time. The rearrangement joins TRBV11-1 to TRBJ2-5, with D possibly being TRBD1 (6 bases). Per germline, CDR1 SGHAT and CDR2 FQDESV (reference sequence). This CDR3 is built from 14 residues. V lost 1 base, J lost 6 bases, and 12 bases lay in between. CDR3 sequence: CASSLEGDLKTQYF. The CDR3 DNA is TGTGCCAGCAGCTTAGAGGGGGATCTAAAGACCCAGTACTTC.

This chain connects TRBV27 to TRBJ1-2; D not certain. The germline CDR1 and CDR2 sequences are MNHEY and SMNVEV (reference sequence). This CDR3 spans 14 amino acids. V lost 3 bases to trimming and J lost 0 bases, with 8 bases between them. As DNA, the CDR3 is TGTGCCAGCAGTTTGACAAGTACTAACTATGGCTACACCTTC. Protein sequence: CASSLTSTNYGYTF.

The chain employs TRBV6-5 and TRBJ2-7; 9 bases match TRBD1. Germline trimming cut 2 bases from V and 4 bases from J; bases unmatched to any gene: 9. CDR1 is MNHEY and CDR2 is SVGAGI in the germline V gene. The CDR3 loop spans 16 amino acids. In DNA form, the CDR3 reads TGTGCCAGCAGTTACGGAACCGGGACAGGGCTTTACGAGCAGTACTTC. It is translated as CASSYGTGTGLYEQYF.

The chain recombines TRBV12-3 or TRBV12-4 with TRBJ2-1, with D unresolved. The CDR3 sequence is 13 residues long. V dropped 1 base and J dropped 4 bases, with 5 bases sitting between them. CDR3 loop: CASSLDYYNEQFF. The CDR3 DNA follows: TGTGCCAGCAGTTTAGACTATTACAATGAGCAGTTCTTC.

This clone occurred a few times. The CDR3 here is CASSLTGQGQYGYTF. The DNA for the CDR3 is TGTGCCAGCAGCCTAACGGGACAGGGTCAATATGGCTACACCTTC. The V and J genes are TRBV3-1 (or the pseudogene TRBV3-2) and TRBJ1-2; 9 nucleotides match TRBD1. The V and J ends lost 4 bases and 5 bases, in that order; junction bases with no gene match: 8. The CDR3 runs 15 residues. Germline loops: CDR1 LGHDT, CDR2 YNNKEL (reference sequence).

The rearrangement uses TRBV2 and TRBJ2-1, with 7 bases matching TRBD2. This CDR3 has 14 residues. Trimming cost V 8 bases and J 0 bases; bases outside gene matches: 4. Germline CDR1 SNHLY, CDR2 FYNNEI. CDR3 residues: CASWEGSSYNEQFF. CDR3 nucleotide sequence: TGTGCCAGCTGGGAGGGGAGCTCCTACAATGAGCAGTTCTTC.

The chain combines TRBV7-2 with TRBJ1-3; D remains unclear. V lost 2 bases and J lost 0, with 5 bases in between. Looked up from germline, CDR1 is SGHTA and CDR2 is FQGNSA. There are 14 residues in the CDR3. This CDR3 reads CASSLRSSGNTIYF. The CDR3 coding sequence is TGTGCCAGCAGCTTACGGAGCTCTGGAAACACCATATATTTT.

The CDR3 nucleotides read TGTGCCAGCACCAAGACAGGGGGCGTGGGGAATTCACCCCTCCACTTT. This gives the protein CASTKTGGVGNSPLHF. The chain has TRBV7-9 and TRBJ1-6, with 10 nucleotides matching TRBD1. Trimming at V came to 7 bases and at J to 7 bases, leaving 10 bases not matched to a gene. Germline values: CDR1 SEHNR, CDR2 FQNEAQ (reference sequence). The CDR3 totals 16 residues.

Only a few counts were recorded for this clone. The chain has TRBV3-1 (or the pseudogene TRBV3-2) and TRBJ2-1; 13 bases agree with TRBD2. After removal of 4 bases from V and 7 bases from J, the junction contained 1 base not matched to a gene. Germline V gene data show CDR1 as LGHDT and CDR2 as YNNKEL (reference sequence). The CDR3 loop spans 14 amino acids. CDR3 loop: CASSLGLAGNEQFF. CDR3 coding DNA: TGTGCCAGCAGCCTGGGACTAGCGGGGAATGAGCAGTTCTTC.

With regard to this clone: Other DNA sequences in this sample translate to the same CDR3. The chain joins TRBV11-2 to TRBJ2-5, with 8 bases identical to TRBD1. The length of the CDR3 is 15 residues. V was pared by 1 base and J by 5 bases, with 6 bases of the junction left unmatched. Germline V gene data show CDR1 as SGHAT and CDR2 as FQNNGV. CDR3: CASSLAGGAAETQYF. The CDR3 bases are TGTGCCAGCAGCTTAGCAGGGGGCGCGGCGGAGACCCAGTACTTC.

CDR3 sequence (DNA): TGTGCCAGCAGTCCAAAAAATCACGACAGGATTCACTCCTACGAGCAGTACTTC. As protein: CASSPKNHDRIHSYEQYF. The V and J genes are TRBV27 and TRBJ2-7; TRBD1 is a possible D gene (6 bases). CDR3 length: 18 amino acids. Germline loops: CDR1 MNHEY, CDR2 SMNVEV (reference sequence). V lost 5 bases and J 0 bases, leaving 23 bases between the germline ends.

The V and J genes are TRBV7-2 and TRBJ2-3; 8 bases agree with TRBD2. Germline CDR1 SGHTA, CDR2 FQGNSA. The ends lost 5 bases at V and 4 bases at J; junction bases unmatched: 11. The CDR3 totals 16 residues. CDR3 nucleotide sequence: TGTGCCAGCAGCCCCGGACTAGCCCGGGGAGCAGATACGCAGTATTTT. Translation gives CASSPGLARGADTQYF.

The gene calls are TRBV29-1 and TRBJ2-7, with TRBD1 identical over 9 bases. This CDR3 is 14 amino acids long. Germline CDR1 SQVTM, CDR2 ANQGSEA. Unmatched junction bases numbered 7, after V lost 5 bases and J lost 2 bases. CDR3 residues: CSVTPGTGTYEQYF. Written as DNA, the CDR3 is TGCAGCGTTACTCCCGGGACAGGGACCTACGAGCAGTACTTC.

The gene calls are TRBV6-5 and TRBJ2-7, with 9 bases lining up with TRBD1. This CDR3 spans 14 amino acids. Trimming removed 6 bases from V and 3 bases from J; junction bases left unmatched: 6. Germline CDR1 and CDR2: MNHEY and SVGAGI. CDR3 sequence: CASSRDREYYEQYF. In DNA form, the CDR3 reads TGTGCCAGCAGCCGGGACAGGGAGTACTACGAGCAGTACTTC.

CDR3 DNA sequence: TGTGCCAGCAGCTTAAAGGGAGCCCCTGAAGCTTTCTTT. Protein: CASSLKGAPEAFF. This chain connects TRBV11-1 to TRBJ1-1; D call uncertain. CDR3 length: 13 residues. CDR1 and CDR2 (germline): SGHAT, FQDESV (reference sequence). The germline V and J ends were trimmed by 2 bases and 6 bases, with 10 bases remaining between them.

The chain uses TRBV10-2 and TRBJ2-7, with TRBD1 as a possible D gene (6 bases). The CDR3 runs 13 residues. Trimming shortened V by 4 bases and J by 4 bases, and 11 bases separated the two germline ends. Germline V gene sequence: CDR1 WSHSY, CDR2 SAAADI. The CDR3 loop is CASSARGAYEQYF. The CDR3 nucleotides read TGCGCCAGCAGTGCCAGGGGCGCGTACGAGCAGTACTTC.

This clone was detected ten times or more. The chain links TRBV19 to TRBJ2-5, with D perhaps TRBD1 (8 bases). Looked up from germline, CDR1 is LNHDA and CDR2 is SQIVND (reference sequence). This CDR3 region has 17 residues. Trimming took off 5 bases at V and 5 bases at J, with 24 bases between the two ends. CDR3 sequence reads: CASSPGTGQTGGETQYF. In DNA form, the CDR3 reads TGTGCCAGTAGTCCCGGGACAGGCCAAACCGGGGGGGAGACCCAGTACTTC. Filled out from reference TRBV19 and TRBJ2-5, the complete variable domain reads DGGITQSPKYLFRKEGQNVTLSCEQNLNHDAMYWYRQDPGQGLRLIYYSQIVNDFQKGDIAEGYSVSREKKESFPLTVTSAQKNPTAFYLCASSPGTGQTGGETQYFGPGTRLLVL.

This chain connects TRBV5-4 to TRBJ1-4, with 11 nucleotides matching TRBD1. CDR3 length: 15 amino acids. Germline V gene sequence: CDR1 SGHNT, CDR2 YYREEE (reference sequence). The V gene end was trimmed by 4 bases and the J gene end by 6 bases; junction bases not matched to a gene: 5. CDR3 sequence (DNA): TGTGCCAGCAGCACCCGGACAGGGGGCGATGAAAAACTGTTTTTT. Its protein is CASSTRTGGDEKLFF.

The chain links TRBV20-1 to TRBJ1-5; TRBD1 is a possible D gene (5 bases). Trimming removed 3 bases at V and 0 bases at J, with 21 bases between. Germline V gene data show CDR1 as DFQATT and CDR2 as SNEGSKA (reference sequence). The CDR3 has 18 residues. CDR3: CSASGGQGGVFSNQPQHF. The CDR3 DNA is TGCAGTGCTAGTGGCGGCCAGGGAGGGGTTTTTAGCAATCAGCCCCAGCATTTT.

This clone was seen more than once but under ten times. This chain joins TRBV29-1 and TRBJ2-1; no reliable D call. V was cut by 3 bases and J by 4 bases, with 4 bases left in between. This CDR3 has 11 amino acids. In germline, CDR1 is SQVTM, CDR2 ANQGSEA. The CDR3 nucleotides are TGCAGCGTTGATACTTACAATGAGCAGTTCTTC. This gives the protein CSVDTYNEQFF.

This clone was detected many times. The chain couples TRBV27 to TRBJ1-6; D remains unclear. Germline V lookup: CDR1 MNHEY, CDR2 SMNVEV (reference sequence). This CDR3 has 14 amino acids. V dropped 5 bases and J dropped 2 bases, with 7 bases sitting between them. CDR3 nucleotide sequence: TGTGCCAGCAGTCTACTCACCTATAATTCACCCCTCCACTTT. Protein product: CASSLLTYNSPLHF.

The chain carries TRBV7-2 and TRBJ1-2; D is perhaps TRBD1 (5 bases). Trimming left V 4 bases short and J 4 bases short, with 7 bases between. This CDR3 has 12 residues. Germline V gene lookup returns CDR1 SGHTA and CDR2 FQGNSA. CDR3 bases: TGTGCCAGCAGCTCGACAGCCTATGGCTACACCTTC. It codes for CASSSTAYGYTF.

The V and J genes are TRBV5-1 and TRBJ1-6, with a tentative D call TRBD1 (6 bases). This CDR3 spans 20 amino acids. V was shortened by 0 bases and J by 0 bases, with 19 bases between the two germline ends. Germline lookup yields CDR1 SGHRS and CDR2 YFSETQ. CDR3 protein: CASSLVPAARGSSYNSPLHF. CDR3 nucleotides: TGCGCCAGCAGCTTGGTACCAGCGGCGAGGGGGAGCTCCTATAATTCACCCCTCCACTTT. Supplemented by reference TRBV5-1 and TRBJ1-6, the full variable domain reads KAGVTQTPRYLIKTRGQQVTLSCSPISGHRSVSWYQQTPGQGLQFLFEYFSETQRNKGNFPGRFSGRQFSNSRSEMNVSTLELGDSALYLCASSLVPAARGSSYNSPLHFGNGTRLTVT.

The count of this clone is one. The chain joins TRBV5-6 to TRBJ1-2, with D hard to call. Trimming pared 3 bases from V and 8 bases from J, leaving 8 bases between. Germline CDR1 and CDR2: SGHDT and YYEEEE. CDR3 length: 11 residues. CDR3 nucleotides: TGTGCCAGCAGCTCTTCCCGGGGCTACACCTTC. Translation: CASSSSRGYTF.

CDR3 nucleotide sequence: TGTGCCAGCAGCCAAGGGGGCGGCGGGGAGCTGTTTTTT. Amino acids: CASSQGGGGELFF. The chain employs TRBV3-1 (or the pseudogene TRBV3-2) and TRBJ2-2, with D possibly matching TRBD1 (5 bases). The V gene's germline CDR1 is LGHDT and CDR2 YNNKEL (reference sequence). V dropped 1 base and J dropped 7 bases, with 7 bases sitting between them. The CDR3 spans 13 residues.

The V gene is TRBV5-4, the J gene TRBJ2-7, with TRBD2 matching over 7 bases. The V segment lost 6 bases and the J segment 6 bases; nucleotides outside the gene matches: 9. The CDR3 length is 13 residues. Germline CDR1 reads SGHNT; CDR2 reads YYREEE (reference sequence). In DNA, the CDR3 is TGTGCCAGCACCGCGGGAGTGACCGGCGAGCAGTACTTC. It yields the protein CASTAGVTGEQYF.

This sequence joins TRBV12-3 or TRBV12-4 and TRBJ1-2; D possibly corresponds to TRBD1 (5 bases). The CDR3 runs to 13 residues. Trimming shortened V by 4 bases and J by 4 bases, and 10 bases separated the two germline ends. The CDR3 DNA sequence: TGTGCCAGCAGTTCGACAGTACTCTATGGCTACACCTTC. This translates into CASSSTVLYGYTF.

The chain is built from TRBV12-3 or TRBV12-4 and TRBJ1-2, with D perhaps TRBD1 (6 bases). Trimming shortened V by 8 bases and J by 6 bases, and 16 bases separated the two germline ends. This CDR3 is built from 13 residues. In DNA form, the CDR3 reads TGTGCCAGCTCCCAGGGACAAAGAAATGGCTACACCTTC. Translation gives CASSQGQRNGYTF.

The V and J genes are TRBV27 and TRBJ2-3; 8 bases match TRBD2. This CDR3 region has 17 residues. Losses at the gene ends were 7 bases for V and 0 bases for J; bases not matched to a gene: 12. Germline V gene sequence: CDR1 MNHEY, CDR2 SMNVEV (reference sequence). Here the CDR3 reads CASIPSGGAPSTDTQYF. DNA for the CDR3: TGTGCCAGCATTCCTTCCGGGGGGGCACCAAGCACAGATACGCAGTATTTT.

This chain links TRBV6-5 with TRBJ2-5; 8 positions agree with TRBD2. The CDR3 runs 16 residues. V dropped 2 bases and J dropped 2; count of bases not matched to a gene: 7. CDR1 and CDR2 from the germline V gene are MNHEY and SVGAGI. The CDR3 DNA reads as TGTGCCAGCAGTTACGGGGAGGCGGGAGGACAAGAGACCCAGTACTTC. This codes for CASSYGEAGGQETQYF.